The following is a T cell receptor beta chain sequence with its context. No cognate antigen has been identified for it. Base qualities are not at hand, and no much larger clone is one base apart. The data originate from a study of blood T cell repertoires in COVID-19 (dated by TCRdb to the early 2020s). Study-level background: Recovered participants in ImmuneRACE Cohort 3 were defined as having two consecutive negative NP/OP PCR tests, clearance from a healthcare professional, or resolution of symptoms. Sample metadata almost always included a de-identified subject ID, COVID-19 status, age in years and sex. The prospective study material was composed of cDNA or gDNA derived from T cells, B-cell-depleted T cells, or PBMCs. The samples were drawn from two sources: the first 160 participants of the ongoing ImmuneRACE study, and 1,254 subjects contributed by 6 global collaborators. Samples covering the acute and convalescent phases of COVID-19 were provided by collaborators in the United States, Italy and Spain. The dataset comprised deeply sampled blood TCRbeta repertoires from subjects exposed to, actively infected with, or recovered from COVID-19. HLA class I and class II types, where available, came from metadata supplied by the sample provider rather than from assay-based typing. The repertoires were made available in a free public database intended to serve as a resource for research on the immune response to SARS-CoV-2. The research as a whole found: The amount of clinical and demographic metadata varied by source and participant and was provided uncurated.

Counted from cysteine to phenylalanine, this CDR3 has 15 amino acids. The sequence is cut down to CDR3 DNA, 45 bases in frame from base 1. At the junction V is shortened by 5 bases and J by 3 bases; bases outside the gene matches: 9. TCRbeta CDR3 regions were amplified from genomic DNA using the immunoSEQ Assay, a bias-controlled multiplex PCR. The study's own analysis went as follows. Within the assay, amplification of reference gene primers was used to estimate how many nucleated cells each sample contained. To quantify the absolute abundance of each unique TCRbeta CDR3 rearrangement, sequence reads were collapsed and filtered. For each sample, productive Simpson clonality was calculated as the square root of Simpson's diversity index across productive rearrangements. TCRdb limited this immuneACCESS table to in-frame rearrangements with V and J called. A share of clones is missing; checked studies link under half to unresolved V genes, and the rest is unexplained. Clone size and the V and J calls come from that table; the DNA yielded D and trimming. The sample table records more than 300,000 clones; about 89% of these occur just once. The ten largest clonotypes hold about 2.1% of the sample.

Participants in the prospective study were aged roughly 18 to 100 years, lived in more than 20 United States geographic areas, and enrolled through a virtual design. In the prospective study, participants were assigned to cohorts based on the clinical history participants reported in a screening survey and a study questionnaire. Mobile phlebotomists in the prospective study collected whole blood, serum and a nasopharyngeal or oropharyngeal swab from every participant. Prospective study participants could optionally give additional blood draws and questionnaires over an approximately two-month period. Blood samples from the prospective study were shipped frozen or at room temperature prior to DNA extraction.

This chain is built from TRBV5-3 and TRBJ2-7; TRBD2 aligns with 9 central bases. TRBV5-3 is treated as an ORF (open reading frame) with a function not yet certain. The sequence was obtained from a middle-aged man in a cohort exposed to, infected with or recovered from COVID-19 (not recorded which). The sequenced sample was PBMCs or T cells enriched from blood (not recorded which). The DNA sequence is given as TGTGCCAGAAGGGGGAGCGGGAGGCCCTTCTACGAGCAGTACTTC. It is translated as CARRGSGRPFYEQYF.